Shown below are 7 T cell receptor beta chains from a single sample sequenced in a study of blood T cell repertoires in COVID-19. The data were produced by immunoSEQ multiplex PCR, yet TCRdb's version contains in-frame clones alone and is incomplete. The sample yields fewer than 500,000 clones, around 90% seen once. Sequenced material: peripheral blood. The receptors derive from a man aged 18 to 29 with COVID-19, enrolled during active disease.

The chain recombines TRBV7-2 with TRBJ2-5, with 10 bases fitting TRBD1. Unmatched junction bases numbered 6, after V lost 5 bases and J lost 3 bases. This CDR3 is 15 amino acids long. Germline V lookup: CDR1 SGHTA, CDR2 FQGNSA. CDR3 sequence reads: CASSPDRGREETQYF. CDR3 in DNA: TGTGCCAGCAGCCCGGACAGGGGGAGAGAAGAGACCCAGTACTTC.

The chain couples TRBV5-1 to TRBJ2-5; 8 positions agree with TRBD1. V trimming: 4 bases; J trimming: 5 bases; junction bases outside the gene matches: 4. The CDR3 runs 13 residues. The germline CDR1 and CDR2 sequences are SGHRS and YFSETQ. The CDR3, as DNA: TGCGCCAGCAGCCAAACAGGGGGGGAGACCCAGTACTTC. Translating it yields CASSQTGGETQYF.

The rearrangement uses TRBV24-1 and TRBJ2-7; D is unclear. CDR1 is KGHDR and CDR2 is SFDVKD in the germline V gene. The CDR3 runs to 11 residues. Trimming shortened V by 9 bases and J by 2 bases, and 7 bases separated the two germline ends. The CDR3, as DNA: TGTGCCACCCCCCCCGCCTACGAGCAGTACTTC. Translating it yields CATPPAYEQYF.

The CDR3 DNA is TGTGCCAGCAGTTACTCCGGATTGGCAGGCAGTGAAGCTTTCTTT. Translation gives CASSYSGLAGSEAFF. This sequence joins TRBV6-5 and TRBJ1-1, with D hard to call. V shed 0 bases and J shed 7 bases, with 15 bases lying between them. Germline values: CDR1 MNHEY, CDR2 SVGAGI. The length of the CDR3 is 15 residues.

For this clone: At one end, the junction sequence differs from germline, possibly due to a read error. V gene TRBV15 combines with J gene TRBJ2-5, with 8 positions matching TRBD1. The germline gives CDR1 LNHNV, CDR2 YYDKDF (reference sequence). The CDR3 is made up of 13 amino acids. CDR3 in DNA: TGTGCCACCAGCGGAGACAGGGGTGAGACCCAGTACTTC. Its protein is CATSGDRGETQYF.

The chain carries TRBV27 and TRBJ2-3; tentatively, D is TRBD2 (5 bases). The CDR3 loop spans 14 amino acids. Germline-derived CDR1 and CDR2 are MNHEY and SMNVEV (reference sequence). V was pared by 1 base and J by 3 bases, with 8 bases between. Here the CDR3 reads CASSLYGVTDTQYF. CDR3 nucleotide sequence: TGTGCCAGCAGTTTATACGGGGTAACAGATACGCAGTATTTT.

This chain uses TRBV5-1 with TRBJ2-5; tentatively, D is TRBD1 (5 bases). Per germline, CDR1 SGHRS and CDR2 YFSETQ. CDR3 length: 15 amino acids. The V and J ends lost 4 bases and 4 bases respectively, with 17 bases between them. The CDR3 sequence is CASSTQGSDGETQYF. The DNA of the CDR3 is TGCGCCAGCAGCACGCAGGGAAGCGATGGAGAGACCCAGTACTTC.